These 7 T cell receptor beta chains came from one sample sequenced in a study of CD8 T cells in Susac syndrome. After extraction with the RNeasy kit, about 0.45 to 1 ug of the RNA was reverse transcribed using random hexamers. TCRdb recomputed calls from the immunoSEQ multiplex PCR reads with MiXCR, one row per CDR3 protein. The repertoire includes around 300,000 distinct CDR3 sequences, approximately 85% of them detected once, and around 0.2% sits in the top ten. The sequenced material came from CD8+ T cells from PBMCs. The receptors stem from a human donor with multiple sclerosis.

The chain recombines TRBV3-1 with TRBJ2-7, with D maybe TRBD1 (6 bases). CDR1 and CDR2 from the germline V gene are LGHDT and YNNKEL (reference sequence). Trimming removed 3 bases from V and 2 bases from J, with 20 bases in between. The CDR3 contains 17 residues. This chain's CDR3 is CASSQDPGQSMTYEQYF. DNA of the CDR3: TGTGCCAGCAGCCAGGATCCCGGACAGAGTATGACCTACGAGCAGTACTTC.

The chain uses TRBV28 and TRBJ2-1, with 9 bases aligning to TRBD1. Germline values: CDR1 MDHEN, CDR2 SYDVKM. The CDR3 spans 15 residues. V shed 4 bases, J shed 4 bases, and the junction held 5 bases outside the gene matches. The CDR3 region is CASSSPGTGYNEQFF. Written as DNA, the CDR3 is TGTGCCAGCAGTTCCCCCGGGACAGGGTACAATGAGCAGTTCTTC.

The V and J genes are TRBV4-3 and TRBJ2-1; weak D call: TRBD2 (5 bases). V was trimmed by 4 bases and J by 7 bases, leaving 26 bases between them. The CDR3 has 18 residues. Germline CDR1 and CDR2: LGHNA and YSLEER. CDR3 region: CASSPGLLPSSGMNEQFF. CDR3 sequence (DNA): TGCGCCAGCAGCCCAGGACTTCTCCCCTCCTCAGGAATGAATGAGCAGTTCTTC.

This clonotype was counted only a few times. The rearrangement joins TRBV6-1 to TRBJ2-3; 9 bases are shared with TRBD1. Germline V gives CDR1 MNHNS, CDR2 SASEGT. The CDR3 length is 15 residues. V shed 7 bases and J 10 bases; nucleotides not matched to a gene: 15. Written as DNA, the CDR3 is TGTGCCAGCACTCCTCGCGTGGACAGGGGTTATCCGCAGTATTTT. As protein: CASTPRVDRGYPQYF.

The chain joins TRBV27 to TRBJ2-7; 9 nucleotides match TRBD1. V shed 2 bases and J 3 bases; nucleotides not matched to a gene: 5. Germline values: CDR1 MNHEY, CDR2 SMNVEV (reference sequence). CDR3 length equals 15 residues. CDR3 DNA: TGTGCCAGCAGTTTAGGACAGGGGCCTGTCTACGAGCAGTACTTC. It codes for CASSLGQGPVYEQYF.

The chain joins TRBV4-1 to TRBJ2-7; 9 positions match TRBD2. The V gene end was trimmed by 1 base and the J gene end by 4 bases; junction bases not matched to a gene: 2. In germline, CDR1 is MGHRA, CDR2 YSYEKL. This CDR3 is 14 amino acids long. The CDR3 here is CASSQVSGRYEQYF. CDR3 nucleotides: TGCGCCAGCAGCCAAGTCAGCGGGAGGTACGAGCAGTACTTC.

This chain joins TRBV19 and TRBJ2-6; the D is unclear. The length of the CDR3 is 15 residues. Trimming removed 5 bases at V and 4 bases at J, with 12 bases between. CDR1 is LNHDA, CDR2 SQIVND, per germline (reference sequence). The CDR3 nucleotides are TGTGCCAGTAGTCCAAACCTGGGAGGGGCCAACGTCCTGACTTTC. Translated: CASSPNLGGANVLTF.